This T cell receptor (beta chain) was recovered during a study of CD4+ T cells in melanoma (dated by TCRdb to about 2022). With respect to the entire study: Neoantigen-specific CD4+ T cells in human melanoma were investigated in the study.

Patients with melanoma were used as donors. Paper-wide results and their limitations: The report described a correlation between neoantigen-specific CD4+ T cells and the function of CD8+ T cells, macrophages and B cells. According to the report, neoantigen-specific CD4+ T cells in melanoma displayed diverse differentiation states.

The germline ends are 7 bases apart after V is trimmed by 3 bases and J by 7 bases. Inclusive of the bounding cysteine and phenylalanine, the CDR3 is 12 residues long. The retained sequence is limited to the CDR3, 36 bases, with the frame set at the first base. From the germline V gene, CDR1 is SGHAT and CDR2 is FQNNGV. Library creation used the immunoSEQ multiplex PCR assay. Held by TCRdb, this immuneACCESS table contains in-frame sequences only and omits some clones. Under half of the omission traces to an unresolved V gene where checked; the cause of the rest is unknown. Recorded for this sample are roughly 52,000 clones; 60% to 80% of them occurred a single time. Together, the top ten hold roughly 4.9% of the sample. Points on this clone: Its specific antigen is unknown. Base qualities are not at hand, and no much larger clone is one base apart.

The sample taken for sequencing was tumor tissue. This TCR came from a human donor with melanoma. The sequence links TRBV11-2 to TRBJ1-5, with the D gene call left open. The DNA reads TGTGCCAGCAGCTTGTTTCGGCAGCCCCAGCATTTT. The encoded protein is CASSLFRQPQHF.